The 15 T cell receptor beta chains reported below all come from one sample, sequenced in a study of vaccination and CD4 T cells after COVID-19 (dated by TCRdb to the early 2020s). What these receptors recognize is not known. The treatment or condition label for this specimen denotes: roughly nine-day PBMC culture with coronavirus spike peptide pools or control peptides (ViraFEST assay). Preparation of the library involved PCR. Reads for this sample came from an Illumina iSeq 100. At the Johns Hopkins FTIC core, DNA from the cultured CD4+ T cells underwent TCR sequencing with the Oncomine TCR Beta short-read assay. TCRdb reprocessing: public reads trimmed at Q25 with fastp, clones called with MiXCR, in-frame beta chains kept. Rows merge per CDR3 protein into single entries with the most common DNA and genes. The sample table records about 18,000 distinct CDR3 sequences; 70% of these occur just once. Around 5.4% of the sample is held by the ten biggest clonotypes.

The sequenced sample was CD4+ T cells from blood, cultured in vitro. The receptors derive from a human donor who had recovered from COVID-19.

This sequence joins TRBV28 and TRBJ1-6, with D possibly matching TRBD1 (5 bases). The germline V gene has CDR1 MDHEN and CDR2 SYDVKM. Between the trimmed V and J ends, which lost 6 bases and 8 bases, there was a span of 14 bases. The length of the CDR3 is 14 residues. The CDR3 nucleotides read TGTGCCAGCAGATCGGGACGGGATTATTCACCCCTCCACTTT. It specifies CASRSGRDYSPLHF. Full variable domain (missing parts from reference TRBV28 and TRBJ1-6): DVKVTQSSRYLVKRTGEKVFLECVQDMDHENMFWYRQDPGLGLRLIYFSYDVKMKEKGDIPEGYSVSREKKERFSLILESASTNQTSMYLCASRSGRDYSPLHFGNGTRLTVT.

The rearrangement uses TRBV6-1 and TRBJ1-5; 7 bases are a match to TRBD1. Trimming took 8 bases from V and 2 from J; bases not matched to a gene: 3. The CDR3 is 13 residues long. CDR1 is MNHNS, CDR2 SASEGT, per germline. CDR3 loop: CASYQGGNQPQHF. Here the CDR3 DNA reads TGTGCCAGCTACCAGGGGGGCAATCAGCCCCAGCATTTT.

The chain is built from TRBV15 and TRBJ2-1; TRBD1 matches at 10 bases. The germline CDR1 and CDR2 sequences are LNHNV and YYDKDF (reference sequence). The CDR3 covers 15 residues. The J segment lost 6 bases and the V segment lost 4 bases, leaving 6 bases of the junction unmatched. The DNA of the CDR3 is TGTGCCACCAGCAACCGGGACAGGGGTATCAATGAGCAGTTCTTC. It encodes CATSNRDRGINEQFF.

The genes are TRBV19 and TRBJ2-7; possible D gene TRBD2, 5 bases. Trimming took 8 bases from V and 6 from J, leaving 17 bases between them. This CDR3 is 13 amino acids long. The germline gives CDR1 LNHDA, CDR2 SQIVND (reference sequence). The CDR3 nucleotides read TGTGCCAGTGGTTCTGGATCGGCGGGCGAGCAGTACTTC. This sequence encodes CASGSGSAGEQYF.

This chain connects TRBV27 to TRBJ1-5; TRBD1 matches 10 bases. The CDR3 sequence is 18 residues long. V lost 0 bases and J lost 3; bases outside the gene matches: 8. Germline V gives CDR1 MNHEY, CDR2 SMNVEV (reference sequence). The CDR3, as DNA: TGTGCCAGCAGTTTATCTGGGACAGGGGCCACCATCAATCAGCCCCAGCATTTT. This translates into CASSLSGTGATINQPQHF.

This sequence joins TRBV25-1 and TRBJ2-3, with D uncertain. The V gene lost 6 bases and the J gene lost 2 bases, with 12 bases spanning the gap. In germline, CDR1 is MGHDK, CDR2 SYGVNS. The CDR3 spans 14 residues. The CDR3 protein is CASSSLQHTDTQYF. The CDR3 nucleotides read TGTGCCAGCAGCTCCCTCCAGCACACAGATACGCAGTATTTT.

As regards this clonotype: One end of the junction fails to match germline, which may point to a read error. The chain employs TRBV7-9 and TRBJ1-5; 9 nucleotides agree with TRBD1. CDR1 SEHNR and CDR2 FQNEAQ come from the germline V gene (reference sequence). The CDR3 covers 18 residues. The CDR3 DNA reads TGTGCCAGCAGCTTAGGGGGGACGAGGGGGACAGGGAATCGGCCCCAGCATTTT. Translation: CASSLGGTRGTGNRPQHF.

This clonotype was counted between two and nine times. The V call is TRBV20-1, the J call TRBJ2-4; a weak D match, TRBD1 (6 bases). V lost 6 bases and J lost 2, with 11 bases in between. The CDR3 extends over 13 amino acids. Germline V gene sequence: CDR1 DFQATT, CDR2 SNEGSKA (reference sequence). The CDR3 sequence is CSADQGPKNIQYF. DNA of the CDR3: TGCAGTGCCGACCAGGGGCCCAAAAACATTCAGTACTTC.

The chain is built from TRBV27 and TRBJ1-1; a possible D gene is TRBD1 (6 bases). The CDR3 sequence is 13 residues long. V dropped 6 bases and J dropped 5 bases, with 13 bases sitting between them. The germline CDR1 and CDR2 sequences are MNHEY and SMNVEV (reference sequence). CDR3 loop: CASREQGWTEAFF. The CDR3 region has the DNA TGTGCCAGCAGGGAACAGGGTTGGACTGAAGCTTTCTTT.

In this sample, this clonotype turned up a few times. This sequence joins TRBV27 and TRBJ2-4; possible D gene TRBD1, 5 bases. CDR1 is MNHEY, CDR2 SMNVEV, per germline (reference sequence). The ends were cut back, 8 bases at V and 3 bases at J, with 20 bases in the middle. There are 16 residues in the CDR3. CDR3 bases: TGTGCCAGCGGAACGAGGCAGGGTATTGACAAAAACATTCAGTACTTC. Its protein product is CASGTRQGIDKNIQYF.

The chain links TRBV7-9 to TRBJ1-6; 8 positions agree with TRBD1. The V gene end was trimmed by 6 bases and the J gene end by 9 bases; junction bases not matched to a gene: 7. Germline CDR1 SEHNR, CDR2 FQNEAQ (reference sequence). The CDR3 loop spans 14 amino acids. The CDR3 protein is CASRPDREASPLHF. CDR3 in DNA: TGTGCCAGCAGGCCGGACAGGGAGGCTTCACCCCTCCACTTT.

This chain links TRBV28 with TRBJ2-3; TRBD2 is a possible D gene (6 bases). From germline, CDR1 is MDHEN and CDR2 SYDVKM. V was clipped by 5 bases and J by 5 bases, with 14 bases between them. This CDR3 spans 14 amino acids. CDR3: CASSLPGGQDTQYF. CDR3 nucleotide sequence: TGTGCCAGCAGTCTCCCCGGAGGGCAAGATACGCAGTATTTT. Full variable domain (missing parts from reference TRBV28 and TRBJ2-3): DVKVTQSSRYLVKRTGEKVFLECVQDMDHENMFWYRQDPGLGLRLIYFSYDVKMKEKGDIPEGYSVSREKKERFSLILESASTNQTSMYLCASSLPGGQDTQYFGPGTRLTVL.

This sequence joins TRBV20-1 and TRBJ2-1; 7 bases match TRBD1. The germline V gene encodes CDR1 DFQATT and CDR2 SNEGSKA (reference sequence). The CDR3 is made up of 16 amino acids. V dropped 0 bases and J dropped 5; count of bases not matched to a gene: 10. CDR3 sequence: CSARDVLGDSHNEQFF. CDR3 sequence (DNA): TGCAGTGCTAGAGATGTTTTGGGGGACAGCCACAATGAGCAGTTCTTC.

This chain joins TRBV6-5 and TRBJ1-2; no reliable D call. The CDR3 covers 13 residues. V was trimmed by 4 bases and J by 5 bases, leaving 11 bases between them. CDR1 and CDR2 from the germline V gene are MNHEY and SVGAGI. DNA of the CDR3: TGTGCCAGCAGTTGGACGCTTTCTTATGGCTACACCTTC. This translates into CASSWTLSYGYTF.

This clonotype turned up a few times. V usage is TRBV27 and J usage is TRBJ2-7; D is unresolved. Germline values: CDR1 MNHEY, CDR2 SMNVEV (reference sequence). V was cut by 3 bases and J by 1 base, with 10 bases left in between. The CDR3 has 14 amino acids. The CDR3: CASSLGQRSYEQYF. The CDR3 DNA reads TGTGCCAGCAGTTTGGGCCAAAGGTCCTACGAGCAGTACTTC.